This TCR beta chain is from a study of cytomegalovirus exposure and HLA in healthy donors (dated 2017 in TCRdb). A note on the overall study: An earlier analysis of roughly 570 of the donors reported under 300 Gb of sequence data and 117 million unique TCR beta sequences obtained from some 200 million T cells. Typing coverage differed by locus: A, B, C, DRB1 and DQB1 were typed in roughly 620-630 donors, DQA1 in 522, DPA1 in 600 to 610, and DPB1 in approximately 450. The study combined high-throughput TCR immunosequencing, statistical association of individual TCRs with disease status, and machine learning to predict cytomegalovirus infection status. In the later analysis, no new phenotypic data were used to find candidate immune exposures; instead, reliance was placed on TCR beta sequences and their occurrence across donors. All discovery cohort repertoires had been generated using a single sequencing platform. Among the roughly 430 genotyped donors, more than 70% belonged to the genetic ancestry cluster associated with self-reported Caucasian donors. HLA typing covered class I and class II loci at four-digit resolution. Donor age, sex, ethnicity and CMV serostatus were compiled alongside the repertoire data. The study aimed to test whether signatures of past pathogen exposure could be identified by cataloging public T cell receptors. The study used immunosequencing to profile the T cell repertoires of 600 to 850 subjects and linked those repertoires to cytomegalovirus serostatus. Besides the first cohort of hundreds of subjects, a separate validation cohort made up of over 95 different subjects was used. Because of strong linkage in the cohort, roughly five DR-DQ haplotypes were treated as single units for association and clustering. An earlier analysis of approximately 630 of the donors applied high-throughput TCR beta sequencing to assess whether each TCR beta V gene segment acted as functional or pseudogenic. An early release that covered about 600 HLA-typed donors contained 250 to 350 gigabases of sequencing data and roughly 84 million unique TCR sequences. A later genetic analysis used genome-wide SNP genotypes for about three fifths of the 666 donors, treating that subset as a discovery cohort. Among 398 genotyped donors of the cohort, an average of around 240,000 unique TCR beta nucleotide sequences were sequenced per donor, 15% to 20% of them non-productive. In a later analysis, previously published TCR beta repertoires from 670 or so donors were re-analyzed and high-resolution HLA genotyping was added so that TCR occurrence patterns could be studied. Findings and caveats that apply to the study as a whole: A group of highly shared sequence variants was considered likely to be a technical artifact of the sequencing pipeline. When HLA alleles, especially DR and DQ, strongly co-occurred, TCR associations were difficult to assign to individual alleles. According to a later analysis, parvovirus B19, influenza, CMV and Epstein-Barr virus appeared linked to several top co-occurrence clusters. Linkage disequilibrium might explain the correlated functional status among segregating V segments, but an unknown experimental factor could not be excluded. It was suggested by the authors that the approach could potentially be generalized to other disease states and immunological phenotypes. At a false discovery rate of 0.05, a later analysis linked under 20,000 TCR beta sequences to specific HLA alleles. This cohort had only TCR beta chains sequenced, and the lack of alpha or paired-chain data limited which features could be detected. The presence/absence analyses assumed that sequencing depth was roughly uniform across donors, and that assumption may not be true. A later genetic analysis reported fewer N-insertions in productive TCRs among donors in an Asian-associated ancestry cluster than the roughly 640-donor mean. Broadly in line with IMGT annotations, most TCR beta V segments showed up in productive rearrangements about 90% or about 30% of the time in an earlier analysis of several hundred of the donors. In vitro tests confirmed that a few of the cytomegalovirus-associated TCR beta chains recognize cytomegalovirus antigens. Across donors, most TCR sequences were observed very rarely, whereas some public TCRs were present in many individuals. A later genetic analysis associated a missense DCLRE1C variant with V-gene and J-gene trimming of TCR beta chains, and an independent cohort replicated the association. In the study, some 160 TCR beta chains were listed as associated with cytomegalovirus. Some IMGT-functional V segments, including TRBV6-2 and TRBV6-3, could not be distinguished by the 87-base-pair reads and were therefore excluded. Cytomegalovirus status was reported to be diagnosed by the classifier with high specificity and sensitivity in both the original and validation cohorts. Over 15 rarely observed V segments, including chromosome 9 orphons, were excluded from the earlier analysis of approximately 500 of the donors because counts were too low. According to a later analysis, most CMV-associated TCR beta chains appeared to be HLA-restricted, and the HLA associations seemed to be driven largely by CMV exposure. HLA typing was unavailable for some donors at each locus, so association tests used only the typed subset. In a later analysis, TCR association rates were found to vary across HLA loci, with the most associated TCRs seen for DRB1 alleles and the fewest for HLA-C alleles. A later analysis found that HLA-associated TCR beta chains were more clonally expanded and had lower generation probabilities than equally common non-associated chains. For the cohort, immune exposure information was limited to CMV serostatus. A further reported finding was that TCR beta sequences accurately predicted the HLA-A and HLA-B alleles for most subjects in the first cohort.

The CDR3 spans 14 residues, from the cysteine through the phenylalanine. Only CDR3 DNA is held: 42 bases, read in frame from base 1. V and J lose 1 base and 1 base, and a span of 7 bases separates them. Per the germline V gene, SGHTA is the CDR1 and FQGNSA is the CDR2. Worth noting for this clone: Its specific antigen is unknown. Per-base quality was not reported, and no clone a single base away is much larger than it.

Receptors were amplified or captured by the immunoSEQ multiplex PCR assay. A mixture of 60 forward primers for TCR Vbeta segments and 13 reverse primers for TCR Jbeta segments was used in the multiplex PCR. A multiplex PCR assay on genomic DNA amplified the CDR3 region of rearranged TCR beta genes. The amplified TCR beta libraries were sequenced on the Illumina HiSeq System as 87-base-pair reads. Processing in the source paper ran as follows. Across the 600 to 700 repertoires, a later analysis counted tens of millions of unique TCR beta chains, 8.5 million to 12 million of which were shared by at least two donors. Raw reads were error-corrected and collapsed into unique sequences by a nearest-neighbor algorithm in which closely related sequences were merged to remove PCR and sequencing errors. V, D and J gene segments were assigned by aligning CDR3 sequences to IMGT reference sequences. For a sequence to be retained, a match of at least six nucleotides was required to both a V gene segment and a J gene segment. A rearrangement counted as productive if the CDR3 had no stop codons and remained in frame with V and J, and every other rearrangement counted as non-productive. CDR3 was defined by IMGT convention, running from the second conserved V-encoded cysteine to the conserved J-encoded phenylalanine. The earlier analysis of about 620 of the donors excluded sequences that lacked an unambiguous match to a single V gene segment. In an earlier analysis of a few hundred of the donors, V segments were called functional above 56.7% productive rearrangements and were called segregating when the between-donor standard deviation exceeded 5%. To diagnose cytomegalovirus status from the catalog of TCR beta chain sequences, a statistical classification framework was built. A later analysis assigned V and J genes by comparing TCR nucleotide sequences with IMGT/GENE-DB human TR gene sequences. The TCRdist pipeline was used in a later analysis to assign CDR3 sequences and most-parsimonious VDJ recombination scenarios. In a later analysis, every TCR beta chain was defined by the combination of its CDR3 amino acid sequence and its V-gene family, and reads without a unique V-gene family were dropped. As a way to deal with suspected cross-contamination and a sequencing artifact, a later analysis dropped over 550 nucleotide sequences that were highly shared and had low generation probability. For each public chain, a later analysis derived a clonal expansion index from normalized ranks of inferred template counts within each repertoire. In a later analysis, generation probabilities were computed with a VDJ recombination model fitted to out-of-frame rearrangements, and the resulting probabilities were checked against IGoR. A later analysis scored TCR-TCR, TCR-HLA and TCR-CMV co-occurrence with hypergeometric tests, applying a repertoire-size bias correction to TCR pairs. To estimate false discovery rates, a later analysis permuted the HLA or CMV assignments 20 times. A later analysis grouped co-occurring TCRs with DBSCAN, adding TCRdist sequence similarity when clustering within HLA-allele-positive subsets. For co-occurrence clustering, repertoires with fewer than 30,000 or more than 120,000 public chains were excluded, along with 5 or 6 repertoires with anomalous nucleotide sharing. Imported from immuneACCESS, the table was reduced by TCRdb to in-frame sequences with V and J called. These copies leave out some clones; in studies compared against another copy, an unresolved V gene accounts for under half, and the cause of the remainder is not known. From that table come the V and J calls and clone size; the DNA was used to work out D and trimming. The sample table records under 110,000 clones; 75% of these occur just once. The biggest ten clones account for about 2.3% of the sample.

In total, approximately 610 healthy bone marrow donors made up the cohort. All cohort members were sampled while nominally healthy, although unrecorded immune exposures were likely present. The donor was CMV seronegative and belonged to the group of around 350 seronegative cohort members. Each donor provided a peripheral blood sample, and peripheral blood mononuclear cells were used for TCR beta sequencing. The Qiagen DNeasy Blood Extraction Kit was used to extract genomic DNA from the blood cell samples. Sequences were obtained from PBMCs. The chain is made from TRBV7-2 and TRBJ2-5, with no confidently assigned D gene. The sequence derives from a man aged 35 to 55 in good health and CMV-seronegative. The bases read TGTGCCAGCAGCTTAGGTTACAGCCAAGAGACCCAGTACTTC. This translates into CASSLGYSQETQYF.